This entry lists 25 T cell receptor beta chains sequenced from one sample in a study of T cells in localized non-small cell lung cancer. Profiling relied on immunoSEQ multiplex PCR, and the TCRdb table lists in-frame clones only, not all of them. The profile covers approximately 23,000 clones, with less than 90% appearing a single time and about an eighth taken by the ten largest. The sample consisted of peripheral blood, taken before any cancer treatment. These receptors were taken from a male donor aged 60 or over with stage I lung adenocarcinoma.

The CDR3 coding sequence is TGTGCCAGCAGCCCCGGTGGGCAGCCCCAGCATTTT. Translation gives CASSPGGQPQHF. This chain connects TRBV5-5 to TRBJ1-5; no firm D call. This CDR3 has 12 residues. V gave up 4 bases and J gave up 7 bases, with 9 bases separating them. Germline assignment: CDR1 SGHKS and CDR2 YYEKEE (reference sequence).

This chain uses TRBV4-3 with TRBJ2-2; 8 bases map to TRBD1. Germline loops: CDR1 LGHNA, CDR2 YSLEER. CDR3 length: 15 amino acids. Trimming took 3 bases from V and 2 from J; bases not matched to a gene: 2. For the CDR3, the DNA is TGCGCCAGCAGCCAGGACAGGGTTAACACCGGGGAGCTGTTTTTT. It codes for CASSQDRVNTGELFF.

This chain uses TRBV10-3 with TRBJ1-2; 8 positions agree with TRBD1. Germline V gives CDR1 ENHRY, CDR2 SYGVKD. The CDR3 has 17 amino acids. V shed 7 bases and J 5 bases; nucleotides not matched to a gene: 18. CDR3 residues: CAITSVPRGQLVYGYTF. CDR3 DNA sequence: TGTGCCATCACGTCCGTCCCCAGGGGGCAATTAGTATATGGCTACACCTTC.

The chain couples TRBV28 to TRBJ2-1; 7 positions match TRBD1. This CDR3 is 15 amino acids long. The germline gives CDR1 MDHEN, CDR2 SYDVKM. Trimming removed 7 bases from V and 5 bases from J; junction bases left unmatched: 11. The CDR3 DNA follows: TGTGCCAGCACCATAGACAGGGACGGTAACAATGAGCAGTTCTTC. It yields the protein CASTIDRDGNNEQFF.

The chain is built from TRBV2 and TRBJ2-5; D is undetermined. The germline V gene encodes CDR1 SNHLY and CDR2 FYNNEI. The CDR3 consists of 15 residues. Trimming stripped 3 bases from V and 7 bases from J, with 18 bases between. CDR3 coding DNA: TGTGCCAGCAGTGACTCATTGATGGGCTTGGGGACCCAGTACTTC. It encodes CASSDSLMGLGTQYF.

This chain connects TRBV28 to TRBJ1-2; the D is unclear. Trimming cost V 6 bases and J 1 base, with 21 bases left between them. The CDR3 is made up of 17 amino acids. Germline V lookup: CDR1 MDHEN, CDR2 SYDVKM. The DNA of the CDR3 is TGTGCCAGCAGCCCACCCCCCCCCGGCGAATTTAACTATGGCTACACCTTC. Protein: CASSPPPPGEFNYGYTF.

The chain has TRBV5-6 and TRBJ2-1; D possibly corresponds to TRBD2 (5 bases). Looked up from germline, CDR1 is SGHDT and CDR2 is YYEEEE. The CDR3 has 16 residues. Trimming stripped 4 bases from V and 7 bases from J, with 21 bases between. This CDR3 reads CASSRGLGSGTNEQFF. CDR3 in DNA: TGTGCCAGCAGCCGGGGATTGGGGAGTGGTACAAATGAGCAGTTCTTC.

This clone was recorded only once. The V and J genes are TRBV11-3 and TRBJ2-2; the D is unclear. Trimming left V 5 bases short and J 5 bases short, with 6 bases between. Per germline, CDR1 SGHNT and CDR2 YENEEA. The CDR3 covers 12 residues. For the CDR3, the DNA is TGTGCCAGCAGCCCAGAGACCGGGGAGCTGTTTTTT. It codes for CASSPETGELFF.

The sample holds one count of this clone. The rearrangement joins TRBV9 to TRBJ2-3; possibly TRBD2 for D (6 bases). The V end lost 0 bases, the J end lost 2 bases, and 13 bases lay between the germline ends. Germline CDR1 reads SGDLS; CDR2 reads YYNGEE. The CDR3 is 16 amino acids. The CDR3: CASSVGVAVYTDTQYF. Written as DNA, the CDR3 is TGTGCCAGCAGCGTAGGGGTAGCGGTGTACACAGATACGCAGTATTTT.

The rearrangement joins TRBV6-5 to TRBJ1-1; D is ambiguous. V lost 7 bases to trimming and J lost 4 bases, with 16 bases between them. CDR3 size: 14 residues. The V gene's germline CDR1 is MNHEY and CDR2 SVGAGI. The CDR3 is CASKIGEVGTEAFF. The CDR3 DNA follows: TGTGCCAGCAAAATCGGCGAGGTGGGCACTGAAGCTTTCTTT.

The chain joins TRBV7-3 to TRBJ2-3, with 7 bases matching TRBD2. V lost 2 bases to trimming and J lost 4 bases; unmatched junction nucleotides: 12. In germline, CDR1 is SGHTA, CDR2 FQGTGA. CDR3 size: 17 residues. The CDR3 coding sequence is TGTGCCAGCAGCTTATACCCTCAAGGACTAGGTTCAGATACGCAGTATTTT. Protein sequence: CASSLYPQGLGSDTQYF.

V is TRBV30 and J is TRBJ2-7; 7 nucleotides line up with TRBD2. The V segment lost 5 bases and the J segment 2 bases; nucleotides outside the gene matches: 18. CDR1 GTSNPN and CDR2 SVGIG come from the germline V gene (reference sequence). The CDR3 runs 17 residues. CDR3 residues: CAWGRVSVASSPYEQYF. CDR3 DNA: TGTGCCTGGGGGAGGGTATCGGTGGCATCGTCCCCCTACGAGCAGTACTTC.

The rearrangement uses TRBV6-5 and TRBJ1-2, with unresolved D. Trimming cost V 5 bases and J 1 base, with 11 bases left between them. Germline lookup yields CDR1 MNHEY and CDR2 SVGAGI. This CDR3 has 14 residues. CDR3 sequence reads: CASSADGLNYGYTF. The CDR3 coding sequence is TGTGCCAGCAGTGCGGACGGACTTAACTATGGCTACACCTTC.

The chain joins TRBV7-8 to TRBJ2-1; D uncertain. The CDR3 has 15 amino acids. Germline V gene sequence: CDR1 SGHVS, CDR2 FQNEAQ. Trimming took 0 bases from V and 4 from J, leaving 10 bases between them. The CDR3 reads CASSLAPLRYNEQFF. The CDR3 nucleotides are TGTGCCAGCAGCTTAGCCCCATTGAGATACAATGAGCAGTTCTTC.

The V call is TRBV27, the J call TRBJ2-7, with 7 bases fitting TRBD1. V trimming: 4 bases; J trimming: 1 base; junction bases outside the gene matches: 7. The CDR3 consists of 15 residues. CDR1 is MNHEY, CDR2 SMNVEV, per germline (reference sequence). CDR3 nucleotides: TGTGCCAGCAGTTCACCCCCGGGACAGTCCTACGAGCAGTACTTC. Translating gives CASSSPPGQSYEQYF.

V and J are TRBV7-9 and TRBJ2-3, with D unclear. The length of the CDR3 is 14 residues. Per germline, CDR1 SEHNR and CDR2 FQNEAQ (reference sequence). Trimming shortened V by 1 base and J by 3 bases, and 8 bases separated the two germline ends. The CDR3 spells CASSLVPQTDTQYF. The CDR3 DNA follows: TGTGCCAGCAGCTTAGTCCCCCAAACAGATACGCAGTATTTT.

The chain has TRBV6-1 and TRBJ1-3, with D hard to call. The CDR3 extends over 12 amino acids. Deletions cut 9 bases from V and 0 bases from J, with 6 bases between. The germline CDR1 and CDR2 sequences are MNHNS and SASEGT. The chain's CDR3 is CASSPSGNTIYF. The CDR3 nucleotides read TGTGCCAGTTCCCCCTCTGGAAACACCATATATTTT.

The rearrangement links TRBV5-1 to TRBJ2-5, with 9 positions matching TRBD1. This CDR3 has 14 amino acids. Trimming took 4 bases from V and 3 from J; bases not matched to a gene: 4. Germline V gene data show CDR1 as SGHRS and CDR2 as YFSETQ. The CDR3 reads CASSARTGEETQYF. Written as DNA, the CDR3 is TGCGCCAGCAGCGCGAGGACAGGGGAAGAGACCCAGTACTTC.

V usage is TRBV11-2 and J usage is TRBJ1-3, with D possibly matching TRBD1 (5 bases). The germline V gene encodes CDR1 SGHAT and CDR2 FQNNGV. This CDR3 contains 16 residues. Deletions cut 5 bases from V and 3 bases from J, with 17 bases between. CDR3 sequence: CASSRWTLPNGNTIYF. Written as DNA, the CDR3 is TGTGCCAGCAGCAGATGGACATTACCCAATGGAAACACCATATATTTT. The full variable domain, its missing parts supplied by reference TRBV11-2 and TRBJ1-3, is EAGVAQSPRYKIIEKRQSVAFWCNPISGHATLYWYQQILGQGPKLLIQFQNNGVVDDSQLPKDRFSAERLKGVDSTLKIQPAKLEDSAVYLCASSRWTLPNGNTIYFGEGSWLTVV.

In nucleotides, the CDR3 is TGTGCCAGTACCTATACAGGGAGGGATCAGCCCCAGCATTTT. This translates into CASTYTGRDQPQHF. The rearrangement joins TRBV19 to TRBJ1-5; maybe TRBD1 (6 bases). V was clipped by 7 bases and J by 5 bases, with 15 bases between them. There are 14 residues in the CDR3. Germline V lookup: CDR1 LNHDA, CDR2 SQIVND (reference sequence).

This chain connects TRBV14 to TRBJ1-2; 9 nucleotides align to TRBD1. CDR1 is SGHDN, CDR2 FVKESK, per germline. V trimming: 2 bases; J trimming: 6 bases; junction bases outside the gene matches: 7. There are 15 residues in the CDR3. CDR3 in DNA: TGTGCCAGCAGCCAATTAGACAGGGGGAGTAATGGCTACACCTTC. The encoded protein is CASSQLDRGSNGYTF.

J is TRBJ2-1 and V is TRBV30; D is undetermined. Germline V gives CDR1 GTSNPN, CDR2 SVGIG (reference sequence). V was pared by 3 bases and J by 5 bases, with 5 bases between. CDR3 length: 11 amino acids. The CDR3 is CAWRLNNEQFF. The CDR3 DNA reads TGTGCCTGGAGGCTAAACAATGAGCAGTTCTTC.

This chain joins TRBV6-4 and TRBJ2-3; D is perhaps TRBD1 (6 bases). Germline V gives CDR1 MRHNA, CDR2 SNTAGT. This CDR3 spans 16 amino acids. V was pared by 4 bases and J by 0 bases, with 14 bases between. In DNA, the CDR3 is TGTGCCAGCAGTGGTGGGCCGGGACACAGCACAGATACGCAGTATTTT. This sequence encodes CASSGGPGHSTDTQYF.

The chain joins TRBV6-6 to TRBJ2-3; D remains ambiguous. V shed 4 bases and J shed 2 bases, with 16 bases lying between them. The CDR3 runs to 16 residues. Germline lookup yields CDR1 MNHNY and CDR2 SVGAGI (reference sequence). CDR3: CASSLPGQRPTDTQYF. The CDR3 DNA is TGTGCCAGCAGTTTGCCTGGGCAGAGACCCACAGATACGCAGTATTTT.

Only a few counts were recorded for this clone. V is TRBV6-1 and J is TRBJ2-5; 9 nucleotides line up with TRBD1. Germline CDR1 reads MNHNS; CDR2 reads SASEGT. The V and J ends lost 5 bases and 5 bases, in that order; junction bases with no gene match: 6. This CDR3 is 14 amino acids long. CDR3 sequence reads: CASSKQGAWETQYF. The CDR3 DNA is TGTGCCAGCAGTAAACAGGGGGCATGGGAGACCCAGTACTTC.